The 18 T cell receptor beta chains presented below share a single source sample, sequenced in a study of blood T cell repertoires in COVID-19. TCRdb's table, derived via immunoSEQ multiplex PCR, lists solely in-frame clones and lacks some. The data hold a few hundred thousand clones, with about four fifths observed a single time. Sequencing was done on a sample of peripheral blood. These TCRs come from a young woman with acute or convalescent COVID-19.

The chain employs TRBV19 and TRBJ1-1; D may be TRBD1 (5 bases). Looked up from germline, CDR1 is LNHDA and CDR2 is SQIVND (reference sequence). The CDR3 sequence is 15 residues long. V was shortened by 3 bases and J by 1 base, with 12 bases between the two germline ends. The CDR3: CASSISGARNTEAFF. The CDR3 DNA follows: TGTGCCAGTAGTATTTCTGGGGCCAGGAACACTGAAGCTTTCTTT.

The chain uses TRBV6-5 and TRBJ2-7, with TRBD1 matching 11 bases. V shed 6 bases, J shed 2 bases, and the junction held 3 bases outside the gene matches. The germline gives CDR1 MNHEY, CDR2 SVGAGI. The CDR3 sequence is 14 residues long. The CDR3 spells CASRMGQGAYEQYF. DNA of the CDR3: TGTGCCAGCAGAATGGGACAGGGGGCCTACGAGCAGTACTTC.

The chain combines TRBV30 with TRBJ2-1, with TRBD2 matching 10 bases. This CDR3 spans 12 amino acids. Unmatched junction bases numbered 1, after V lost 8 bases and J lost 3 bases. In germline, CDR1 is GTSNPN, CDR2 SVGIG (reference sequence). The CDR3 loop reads CAGLAVYNEQFF. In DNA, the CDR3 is TGTGCCGGACTAGCGGTCTACAATGAGCAGTTCTTC.

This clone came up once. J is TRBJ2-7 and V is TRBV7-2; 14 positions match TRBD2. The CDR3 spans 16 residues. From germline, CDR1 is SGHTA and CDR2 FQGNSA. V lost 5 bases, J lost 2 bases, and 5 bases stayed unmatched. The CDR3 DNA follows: TGTGCCAGCAGCCAGGGACTAGCGGGAGTGGCCTACGAGCAGTACTTC. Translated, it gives CASSQGLAGVAYEQYF.

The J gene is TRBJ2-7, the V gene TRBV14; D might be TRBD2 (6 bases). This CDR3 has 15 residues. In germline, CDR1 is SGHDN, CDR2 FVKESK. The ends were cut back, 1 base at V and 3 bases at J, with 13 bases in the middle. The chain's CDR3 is CASSQVGGGIYEQYF. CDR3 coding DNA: TGTGCCAGCAGCCAAGTTGGCGGCGGGATCTACGAGCAGTACTTC.

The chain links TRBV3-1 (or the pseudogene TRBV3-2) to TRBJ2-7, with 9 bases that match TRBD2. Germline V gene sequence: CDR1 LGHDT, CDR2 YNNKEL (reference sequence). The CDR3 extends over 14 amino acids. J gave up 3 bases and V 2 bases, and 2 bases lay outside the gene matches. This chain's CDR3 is CASSQLAGDYEQYF. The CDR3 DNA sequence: TGTGCCAGCAGCCAATTAGCGGGAGACTACGAGCAGTACTTC.

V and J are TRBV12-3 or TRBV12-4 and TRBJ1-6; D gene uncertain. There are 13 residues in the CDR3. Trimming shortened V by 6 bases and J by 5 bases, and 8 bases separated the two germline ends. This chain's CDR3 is CASRHRHNSPLHF. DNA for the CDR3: TGTGCCAGCAGGCACAGACATAATTCACCCCTCCACTTT.

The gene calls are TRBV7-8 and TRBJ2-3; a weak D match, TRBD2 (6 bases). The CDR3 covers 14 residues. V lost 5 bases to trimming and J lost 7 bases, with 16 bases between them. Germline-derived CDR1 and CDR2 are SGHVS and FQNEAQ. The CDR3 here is CASSRGLMPNTQYF. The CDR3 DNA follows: TGTGCCAGCAGCCGCGGACTAATGCCGAATACGCAGTATTTT.

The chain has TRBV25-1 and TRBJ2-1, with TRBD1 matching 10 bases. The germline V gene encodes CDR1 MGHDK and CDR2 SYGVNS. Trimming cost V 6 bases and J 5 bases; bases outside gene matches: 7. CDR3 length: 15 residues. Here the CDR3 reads CASRSDRGPHNEQFF. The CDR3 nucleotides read TGTGCCAGCAGATCTGACAGGGGGCCCCACAATGAGCAGTTCTTC.

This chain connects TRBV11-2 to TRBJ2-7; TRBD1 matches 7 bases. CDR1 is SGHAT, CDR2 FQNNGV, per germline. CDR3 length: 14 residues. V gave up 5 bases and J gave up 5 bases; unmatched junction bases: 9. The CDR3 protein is CASSLDRAIDEQYF. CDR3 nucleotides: TGTGCCAGCAGCCTCGACAGGGCTATCGACGAGCAGTACTTC.

CDR3 residues: CSVVAGGFNEQFF. In DNA form, the CDR3 reads TGCAGCGTTGTAGCGGGAGGTTTTAATGAGCAGTTCTTC. The chain is built from TRBV29-1 and TRBJ2-1; 10 nucleotides agree with TRBD2. The length of the CDR3 is 13 residues. V lost 4 bases to trimming and J lost 7 bases; unmatched junction nucleotides: 4. Germline lookup yields CDR1 SQVTM and CDR2 ANQGSEA.

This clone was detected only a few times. The chain's CDR3 is CASSYGAGEGYTF. CDR3 bases: TGTGCCAGCAGTTACGGGGCAGGGGAGGGCTACACCTTC. This chain connects TRBV6-5 to TRBJ1-2, with TRBD1 as a possible D gene (6 bases). The CDR3 runs to 13 residues. The germline V and J ends were trimmed by 2 bases and 8 bases, with 12 bases remaining between them. Germline loops: CDR1 MNHEY, CDR2 SVGAGI.

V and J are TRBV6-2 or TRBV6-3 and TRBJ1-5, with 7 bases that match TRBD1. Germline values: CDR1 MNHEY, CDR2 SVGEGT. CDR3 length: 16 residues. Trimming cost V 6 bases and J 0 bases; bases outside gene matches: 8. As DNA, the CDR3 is TGTGCCAGCAGCCGGACAGGAGGTGATAGCAATCAGCCCCAGCATTTT. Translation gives CASSRTGGDSNQPQHF.

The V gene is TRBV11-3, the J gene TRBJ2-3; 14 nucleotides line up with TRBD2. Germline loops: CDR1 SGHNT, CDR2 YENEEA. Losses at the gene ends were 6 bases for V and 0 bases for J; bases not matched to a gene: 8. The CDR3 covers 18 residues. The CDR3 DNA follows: TGTGCCAGCAGTGGCGGCAGACTAGCGGGAGGGAGCACAGATACGCAGTATTTT. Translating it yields CASSGGRLAGGSTDTQYF.

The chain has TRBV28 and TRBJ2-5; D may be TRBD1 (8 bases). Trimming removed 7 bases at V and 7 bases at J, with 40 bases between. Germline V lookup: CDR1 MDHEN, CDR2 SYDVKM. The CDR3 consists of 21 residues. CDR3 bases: TGTGCCAGCAATTCCCCCAGTTTTGGACAGGGTCTGGCTAGCGGCATCGGGACCCAGTACTTC. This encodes CASNSPSFGQGLASGIGTQYF.

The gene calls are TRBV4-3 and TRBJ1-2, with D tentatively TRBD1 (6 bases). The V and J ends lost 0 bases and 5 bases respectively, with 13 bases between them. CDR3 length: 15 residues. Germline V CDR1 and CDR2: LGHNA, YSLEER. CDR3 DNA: TGCGCCAGCAGCCAAGATTCCGCCAGGGGATATGGCTACACCTTC. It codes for CASSQDSARGYGYTF.

This chain's CDR3 is CASSITELNTEAFF. The CDR3 bases are TGTGCCAGCAGCATAACAGAATTGAACACTGAAGCTTTCTTT. This rearrangement joins TRBV7-2 to TRBJ1-1; D gene uncertain. Germline assignment: CDR1 SGHTA and CDR2 FQGNSA. The CDR3 consists of 14 residues. V shed 5 bases and J shed 0 bases, with 10 bases lying between them.

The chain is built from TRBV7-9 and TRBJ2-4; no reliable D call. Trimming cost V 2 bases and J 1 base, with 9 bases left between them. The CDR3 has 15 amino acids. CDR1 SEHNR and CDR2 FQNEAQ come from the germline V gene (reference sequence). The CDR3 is CASSLLLSAKNIQYF. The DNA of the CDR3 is TGTGCCAGCAGCTTATTATTATCCGCCAAAAACATTCAGTACTTC.